This entry describes one TCR beta chain. This sample is part of a study of PD-L1 blockade in urothelial cancer. In the study overall: Blood was tested 3 weeks (second dose) and 6 weeks into treatment.

The protocol was immunoSEQ multiplex PCR, while the TCRdb copy is restricted to in-frame clones and leaves out a portion. The sample has tens of thousands of clones, 80% seen once. Trimming left V 4 bases short and J 7 bases short, with 18 bases between. CDR1 is SGHNT and CDR2 is YYREEE in the germline V gene (reference sequence). The CDR3 spans 15 residues. Documented time point: pretreatment peripheral blood. The sample here was PBMCs, taken around atezolizumab (anti-PD-L1) treatment. The receptor was derived from a man in his 60s with urothelial cancer. J is TRBJ2-1 and V is TRBV5-4, with a tentative D call TRBD2 (7 bases). CDR3 nucleotides: TGTGCCAGCAGCGACCCCTCGGGGGGCCGGAATGAGCAGTTCTTC. Protein product: CASSDPSGGRNEQFF.